Listed here are 14 T cell receptor beta chains from one sample, sequenced in a study of breast tumors, draining lymph nodes, adjacent tissues. TCRdb recomputed calls from the multiplex PCR reads with MiXCR, one row per CDR3 protein. The table has some 120,000 distinct CDR3 sequences, less than 20% seen once. Axillary draining lymph nodes of breast cancer patients supplied the node samples. Source material: axillary lymph node tissue. These receptors were taken from a female donor with breast cancer. Some clones in this sample may be carry-over from other donors' samples.

This clonotype was detected ten times or more. This chain connects TRBV12-3 or TRBV12-4 to TRBJ2-7, with 14 bases lining up with TRBD2. V shed 5 bases, J shed 5 bases, and the junction held 2 bases outside the gene matches. CDR3 length: 14 residues. CDR3 region: CASSRLAGGNEQYF. In DNA, the CDR3 is TGTGCCAGCAGTCGACTAGCGGGAGGGAACGAGCAGTACTTC.

In the case of this clonotype: Its ends do not fully match the called genes, so a read error is possible. The chain employs TRBV6-1 and TRBJ2-5; D remains unclear. CDR3 length: 17 amino acids. The germline V gene has CDR1 MNHNS and CDR2 SASEGT. DNA for the CDR3: TGTGCCAGCGGTGATTCCCCCCTCGGCAGAAACCAAGAGACCCAGTACTTC. Protein: CASGDSPLGRNQETQYF.

This clonotype was found many times. The chain is built from TRBV19 and TRBJ1-2; no clear D gene. CDR3 size: 12 residues. CDR1 is LNHDA and CDR2 is SQIVND in the germline V gene (reference sequence). V dropped 3 bases and J dropped 8 bases, with 10 bases sitting between them. The CDR3 DNA sequence: TGTGCCAGTAGTATTGGCAGGATCGGCTACACCTTC. Protein: CASSIGRIGYTF.

This clonotype was detected many times. This sequence joins TRBV5-1 and TRBJ2-1, with 7 bases lining up with TRBD1. From germline, CDR1 is SGHRS and CDR2 YFSETQ. The CDR3 has 15 amino acids. V shed 2 bases and J 4 bases; nucleotides not matched to a gene: 6. This CDR3 is CASSFIDRVYNEQFF. DNA of the CDR3: TGCGCCAGCAGCTTTATAGACAGGGTTTACAATGAGCAGTTCTTC.

This clonotype was detected once. The chain carries TRBV3-1 and TRBJ1-1, with D maybe TRBD1 (6 bases). V was shortened by 4 bases and J by 5 bases, with 14 bases between the two germline ends. CDR3 length: 14 residues. Germline loops: CDR1 LGHDT, CDR2 YNNKEL (reference sequence). The CDR3 nucleotides read TGTGCCAGCAGCCCGACAGGCGTTGTAACTGAAGCTTTCTTT. Protein product: CASSPTGVVTEAFF. The whole variable domain, remainder taken from reference TRBV3-1 and TRBJ1-1, is DTAVSQTPKYLVTQMGNDKSIKCEQNLGHDTMYWYKQDSKKFLKIMFSYNNKELIINETVPNRFSPKSPDKAHLNLHINSLELGDSAVYFCASSPTGVVTEAFFGQGTRLTVV.

This clonotype has ten or more counts. This chain links TRBV6-1 with TRBJ1-6; D unresolved. The CDR3 totals 13 residues. V lost 9 bases, J lost 5 bases, and 11 bases lay in between. Germline V lookup: CDR1 MNHNS, CDR2 SASEGT. The CDR3 region has the DNA TGTGCCAGTTTAACAGCTAATAATTCACCCCTCCACTTT. The encoded protein is CASLTANNSPLHF.

On this clonotype: A junction boundary mismatches the germline segment, possibly from a read error. As DNA, the CDR3 is TGTGCCAGCTCACCATCTCGGGACAGGGCTGGAAACACCACATATTTT. It specifies CASSPSRDRAGNTTYF. The rearrangement uses TRBV18 and TRBJ1-3; TRBD1 matches 9 bases. Germline assignment: CDR1 KGHSH and CDR2 LQKENI. The CDR3 has 16 amino acids.

In its sample, this clonotype was seen many times. The rearrangement joins TRBV6-2 or TRBV6-3 to TRBJ2-3; D uncertain. CDR3 size: 13 residues. Germline CDR1 reads MNHEY; CDR2 reads SVGEGT. The V end lost 6 bases, the J end lost 0 bases, and 7 bases lay between the germline ends. The CDR3 reads CASRTQSTDTQYF. CDR3 DNA: TGTGCCAGCAGAACACAGAGCACAGATACGCAGTATTTT.

This clonotype was counted many times. This chain uses TRBV2 with TRBJ1-6, with D tentatively TRBD1 (6 bases). The CDR3 covers 15 residues. Germline V lookup: CDR1 SNHLY, CDR2 FYNNEI. Deletions cut 6 bases from V and 5 bases from J, with 14 bases between. The CDR3 is CASRGATGNNSPLHF. The CDR3 coding sequence is TGTGCCAGCAGAGGGGCGACAGGAAATAATTCACCCCTCCACTTT.

This clonotype was observed at least ten times. This rearrangement joins TRBV12-5 to TRBJ2-7, with TRBD2 identical over 8 bases. The trim removed 7 bases at V and 8 bases at J, leaving 13 bases unmatched. Germline V gene sequence: CDR1 LGHNT, CDR2 FRNRAP. This CDR3 spans 14 amino acids. The CDR3 sequence: CASDFAEQREKQYF. DNA for the CDR3: TGTGCTAGTGACTTTGCAGAGCAGCGGGAGAAGCAGTACTTC.

At least ten counts were recorded for this clonotype. The rearrangement joins TRBV3-1 to TRBJ1-6; the match to TRBD1 covers 9 bases. The CDR3 length is 16 residues. The junction had 7 bases not matched to a gene; V was cut back by 0 bases and J by 10 bases. Germline V gene sequence: CDR1 LGHDT, CDR2 YNNKEL (reference sequence). CDR3 sequence: CASSQEPTGGTSPLHF. The DNA for the CDR3 is TGTGCCAGCAGCCAAGAACCTACAGGGGGCACATCACCCCTCCACTTT.

This clonotype was seen at least ten times. The chain uses TRBV9 and TRBJ2-3; 10 bases line up with TRBD2. V lost 2 bases and J lost 4; bases outside the gene matches: 4. The CDR3 totals 15 residues. Germline CDR1 SGDLS, CDR2 YYNGEE. The CDR3 DNA follows: TGTGCCAGCAGCGTCGGGACTAGCGAGCCAGATACGCAGTATTTT. Amino acid sequence: CASSVGTSEPDTQYF.

This clonotype showed up many times. This chain connects TRBV11-2 to TRBJ2-5; 7 bases agree with TRBD2. With 1 base clipped from V and 4 bases from J, the junction kept 6 bases outside the gene matches. This CDR3 is 15 amino acids long. Germline V gene sequence: CDR1 SGHAT, CDR2 FQNNGV. The CDR3 protein is CASSLGVGGVETQYF. The CDR3 DNA sequence: TGTGCCAGCAGCTTAGGGGTGGGAGGGGTAGAGACCCAGTACTTC. Full variable domain (missing parts from reference TRBV11-2 and TRBJ2-5): EAGVAQSPRYKIIEKRQSVAFWCNPISGHATLYWYQQILGQGPKLLIQFQNNGVVDDSQLPKDRFSAERLKGVDSTLKIQPAKLEDSAVYLCASSLGVGGVETQYFGPGTRLLVL.

This clonotype was seen just once. This may stem from a read error, because a much larger clone lies one nucleotide away. The gene calls are TRBV11-2 and TRBJ2-7; D not resolved. The CDR3 extends over 12 amino acids. Germline loops: CDR1 SGHAT, CDR2 FQNNGV. The CDR3 protein is CASSLMSDERYF. CDR3 nucleotide sequence: TGTGCCAGCAGCTTAATGTCCGACGAGCGGTACTTC. The variable domain in full, completed from reference TRBV11-2 and TRBJ2-7, reads EAGVAQSPRYKIIEKRQSVAFWCNPISGHATLYWYQQILGQGPKLLIQFQNNGVVDDSQLPKDRFSAERLKGVDSTLKIQPAKLEDSAVYLCASSLMSDERYFGPGTRLTVT.